Sequencing of this T cell receptor (beta chain) was carried out in a study of beta chain features in type 1 diabetes. Overall study findings and caveats: A moderate, significant TCRB CDR3 shortening appeared in type 1 diabetes across four CD4+ subsets.

Expressed TCRB transcripts were sequenced because the entire RNA isolate underwent reverse transcription. Produced via immunoSEQ multiplex PCR; TCRdb's table is partial and in-frame only. The sample contains hundreds of thousands of clones, about an eighth of which appear only once. Based on CD45RO/CCR7/CD25/CD127/CD95/CD27, CD4+ regulatory, stem cell-like memory, naive and central memory cells were sorted. The germline CDR1 and CDR2 sequences are GTSNPN and SVGIG (reference sequence). The CDR3 has 15 amino acids. V lost 4 bases and J 8 bases, leaving 20 bases between the germline ends. This clone was seen a few times. The antigen remains unidentified.

The receptor was isolated from a young man with type 1 diabetes. The rearrangement joins TRBV30 to TRBJ1-4; D remains ambiguous. Sequencing was performed on naive CD4+ T cells from blood. CDR3: CAWNPLHAMGEKLFF. In DNA form, the CDR3 reads TGTGCCTGGAACCCCTTGCACGCGATGGGGGAAAAACTGTTTTTT.